The clone carrying this T cell receptor (beta chain) was seen only once. This sample was taken from a study of blood T cell repertoires in COVID-19. Overall study: There were acute and convalescent COVID-19 samples, and they came from the United States, Italy and Spain. T cells, B-cell-depleted T cells, or PBMCs provided the cDNA or gDNA that served as material.

V dropped 7 bases and J dropped 4 bases, with 10 bases sitting between them. The V gene's germline CDR1 is SEHNR and CDR2 FQNEAQ (reference sequence). This CDR3 region has 12 residues. Original processing notes: Quantification of nucleated cells was approximated via reference gene primer amplification. Measured with immunoSEQ multiplex PCR; TCRdb has only the in-frame clones, and not every one. The DNA was the basis for D and trimming; V, J and clone size are from that table. The table has about 150,000 clones, around 85% seen once. Sequencing input: peripheral blood. This TCR derives from a middle-aged woman with active or convalescent COVID-19. The chain has TRBV7-9 and TRBJ1-1; no clear D. The CDR3 DNA reads TGTGCCAGCAACCTGCGGGGCACTGAAGCTTTCTTT. This codes for CASNLRGTEAFF.